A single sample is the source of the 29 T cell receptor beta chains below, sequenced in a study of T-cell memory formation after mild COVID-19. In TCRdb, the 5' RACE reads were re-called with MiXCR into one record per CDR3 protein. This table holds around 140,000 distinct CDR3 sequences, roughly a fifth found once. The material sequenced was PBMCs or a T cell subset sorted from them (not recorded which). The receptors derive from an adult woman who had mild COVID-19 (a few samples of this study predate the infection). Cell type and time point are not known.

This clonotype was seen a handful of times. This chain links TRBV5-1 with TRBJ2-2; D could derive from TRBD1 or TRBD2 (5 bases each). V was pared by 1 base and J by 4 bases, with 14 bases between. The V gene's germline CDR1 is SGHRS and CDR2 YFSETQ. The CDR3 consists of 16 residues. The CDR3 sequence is CASSLSGTPGTGELFF. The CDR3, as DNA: TGCGCCAGCAGCTTGTCCGGGACCCCGGGCACCGGGGAGCTGTTTTTT.

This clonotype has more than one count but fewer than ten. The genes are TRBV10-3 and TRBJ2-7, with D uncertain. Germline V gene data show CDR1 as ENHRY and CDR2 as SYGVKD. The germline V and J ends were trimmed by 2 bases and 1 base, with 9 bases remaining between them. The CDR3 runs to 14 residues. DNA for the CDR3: TGTGCCATCAGTGAGGCGACCGTATCCTACGAGCAGTACTTC. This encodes CAISEATVSYEQYF.

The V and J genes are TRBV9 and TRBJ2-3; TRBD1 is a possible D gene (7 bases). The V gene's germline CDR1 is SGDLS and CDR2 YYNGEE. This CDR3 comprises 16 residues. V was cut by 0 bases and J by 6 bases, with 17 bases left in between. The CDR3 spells CASSVGQGGKGDTQYF. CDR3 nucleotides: TGTGCCAGCAGCGTAGGACAGGGAGGCAAGGGGGATACGCAGTATTTT.

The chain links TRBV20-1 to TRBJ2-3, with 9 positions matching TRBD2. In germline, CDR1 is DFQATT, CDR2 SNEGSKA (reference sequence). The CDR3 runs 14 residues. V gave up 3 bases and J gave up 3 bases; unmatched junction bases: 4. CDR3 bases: TGCAGTGCTAGTTCTCTAGCGGGGACAGATACGCAGTATTTT. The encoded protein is CSASSLAGTDTQYF.

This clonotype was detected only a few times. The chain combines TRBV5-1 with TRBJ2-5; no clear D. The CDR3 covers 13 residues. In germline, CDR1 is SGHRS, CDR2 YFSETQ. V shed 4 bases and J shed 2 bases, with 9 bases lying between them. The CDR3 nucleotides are TGCGCCAGCAGCCCCCCCGGGCAAGAGACCCAGTACTTC. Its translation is CASSPPGQETQYF.

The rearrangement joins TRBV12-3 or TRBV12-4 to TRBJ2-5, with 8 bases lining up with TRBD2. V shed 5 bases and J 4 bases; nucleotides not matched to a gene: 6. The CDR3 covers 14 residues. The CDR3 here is CASSDAGGGETQYF. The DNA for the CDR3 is TGTGCCAGCAGTGACGCGGGGGGTGGAGAGACCCAGTACTTC.

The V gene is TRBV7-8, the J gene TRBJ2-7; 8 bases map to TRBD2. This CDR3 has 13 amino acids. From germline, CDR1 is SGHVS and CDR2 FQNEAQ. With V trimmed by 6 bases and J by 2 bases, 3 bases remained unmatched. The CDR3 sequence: CASRAGGTYEQYF. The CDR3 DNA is TGTGCCAGCAGGGCGGGAGGAACCTACGAGCAGTACTTC.

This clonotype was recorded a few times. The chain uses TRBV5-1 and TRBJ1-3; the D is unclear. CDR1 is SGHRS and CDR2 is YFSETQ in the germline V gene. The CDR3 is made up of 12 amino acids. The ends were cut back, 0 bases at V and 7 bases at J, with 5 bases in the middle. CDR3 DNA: TGCGCCAGCAGCTTGGAACCGAACACCATATATTTT. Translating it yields CASSLEPNTIYF.

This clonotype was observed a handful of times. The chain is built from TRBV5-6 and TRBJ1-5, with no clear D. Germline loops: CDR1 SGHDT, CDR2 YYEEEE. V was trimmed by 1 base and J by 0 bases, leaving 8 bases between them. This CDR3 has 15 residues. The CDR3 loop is CASSLLEYSNQPQHF. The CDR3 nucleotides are TGTGCCAGCAGCTTGCTAGAATATAGCAATCAGCCCCAGCATTTT. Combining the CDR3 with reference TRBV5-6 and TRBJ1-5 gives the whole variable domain DAGVTQSPTHLIKTRGQQVTLRCSPKSGHDTVSWYQQALGQGPQFIFQYYEEEERQRGNFPDRFSGHQFPNYSSELNVNALLLGDSALYLCASSLLEYSNQPQHFGDGTRLSIL.

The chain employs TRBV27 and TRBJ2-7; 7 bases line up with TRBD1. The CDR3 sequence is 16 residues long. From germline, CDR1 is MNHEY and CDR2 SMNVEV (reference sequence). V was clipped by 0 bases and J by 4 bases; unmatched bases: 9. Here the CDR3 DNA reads TGTGCCAGCAGTTTATCCACCGGACAGGCTGGATACGAGCAGTACTTC. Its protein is CASSLSTGQAGYEQYF.

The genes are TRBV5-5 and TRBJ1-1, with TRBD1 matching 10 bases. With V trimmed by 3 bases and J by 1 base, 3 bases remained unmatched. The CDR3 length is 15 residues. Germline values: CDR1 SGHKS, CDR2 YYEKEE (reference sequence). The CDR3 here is CASSSGQGTNTEAFF. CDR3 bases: TGTGCCAGCAGCTCGGGACAGGGGACGAACACTGAAGCTTTCTTT.

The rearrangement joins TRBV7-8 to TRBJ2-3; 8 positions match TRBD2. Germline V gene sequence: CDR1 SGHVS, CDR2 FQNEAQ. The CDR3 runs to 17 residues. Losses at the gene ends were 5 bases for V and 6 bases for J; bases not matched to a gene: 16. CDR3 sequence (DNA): TGTGCCAGCAGCGTAGTATCCCGGACTAGCATTTTGGATACGCAGTATTTT. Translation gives CASSVVSRTSILDTQYF.

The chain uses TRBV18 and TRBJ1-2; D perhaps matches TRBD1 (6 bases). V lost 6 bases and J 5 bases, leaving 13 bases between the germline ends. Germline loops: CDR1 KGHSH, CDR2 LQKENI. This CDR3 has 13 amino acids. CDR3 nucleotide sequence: TGTGCCAGCTCCATACACAGGGAATATGGCTACACCTTC. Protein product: CASSIHREYGYTF.

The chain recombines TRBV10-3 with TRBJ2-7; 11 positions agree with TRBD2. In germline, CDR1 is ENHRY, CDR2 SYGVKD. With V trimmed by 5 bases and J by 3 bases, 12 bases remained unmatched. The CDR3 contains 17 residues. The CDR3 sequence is CAISSMGSGRAGYEQYF. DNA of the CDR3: TGTGCCATCAGTTCCATGGGTAGCGGGAGGGCTGGCTACGAGCAGTACTTC.

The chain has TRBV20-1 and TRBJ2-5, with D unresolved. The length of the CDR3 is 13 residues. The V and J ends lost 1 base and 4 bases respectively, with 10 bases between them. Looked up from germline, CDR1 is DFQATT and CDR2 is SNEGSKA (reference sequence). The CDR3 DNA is TGCAGTGCTAGAGCCTCCCAGGCAGAGACCCAGTACTTC. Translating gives CSARASQAETQYF.

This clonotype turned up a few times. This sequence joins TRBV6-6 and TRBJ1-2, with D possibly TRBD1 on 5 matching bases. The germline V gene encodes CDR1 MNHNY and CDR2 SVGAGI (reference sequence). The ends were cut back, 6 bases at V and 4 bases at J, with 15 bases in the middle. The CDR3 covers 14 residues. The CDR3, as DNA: TGTGCCAGCAGCCTCCGGGGCGAAGGCTATGGCTACACCTTC. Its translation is CASSLRGEGYGYTF.

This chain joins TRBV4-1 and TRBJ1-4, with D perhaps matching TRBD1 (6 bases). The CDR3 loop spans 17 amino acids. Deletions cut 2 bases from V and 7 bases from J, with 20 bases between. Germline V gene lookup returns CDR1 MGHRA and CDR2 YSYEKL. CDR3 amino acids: CASSQPPARGRGEKLFF. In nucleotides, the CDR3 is TGCGCCAGCAGCCAACCGCCAGCCAGGGGTCGAGGTGAAAAACTGTTTTTT.

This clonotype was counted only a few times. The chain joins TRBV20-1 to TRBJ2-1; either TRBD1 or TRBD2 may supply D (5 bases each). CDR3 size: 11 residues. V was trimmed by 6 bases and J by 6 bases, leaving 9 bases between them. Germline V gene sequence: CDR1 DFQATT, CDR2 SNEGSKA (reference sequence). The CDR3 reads CSAGRRNEQFF. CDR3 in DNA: TGCAGTGCGGGACGACGCAATGAGCAGTTCTTC.

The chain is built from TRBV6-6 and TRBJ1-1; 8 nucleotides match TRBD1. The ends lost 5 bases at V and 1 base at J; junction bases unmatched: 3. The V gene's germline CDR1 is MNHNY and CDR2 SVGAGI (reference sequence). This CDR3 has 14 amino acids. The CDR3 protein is CASSGQGANTEAFF. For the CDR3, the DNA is TGTGCCAGCAGTGGACAGGGTGCGAACACTGAAGCTTTCTTT.

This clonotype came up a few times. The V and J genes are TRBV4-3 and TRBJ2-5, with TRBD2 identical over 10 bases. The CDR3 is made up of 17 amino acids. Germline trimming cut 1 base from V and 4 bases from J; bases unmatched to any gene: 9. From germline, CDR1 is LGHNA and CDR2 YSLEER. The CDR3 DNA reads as TGCGCCAGCAGCCAAGCGGCTAGCGGGAGAAGGGGAGAGACCCAGTACTTC. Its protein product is CASSQAASGRRGETQYF.

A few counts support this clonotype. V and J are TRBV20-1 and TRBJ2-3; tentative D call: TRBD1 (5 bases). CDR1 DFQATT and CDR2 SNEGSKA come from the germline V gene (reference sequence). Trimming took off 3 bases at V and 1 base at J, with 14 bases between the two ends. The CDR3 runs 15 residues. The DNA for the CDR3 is TGCAGTGCTAGTATCAGGGTCTGGGGCACAGATACGCAGTATTTT. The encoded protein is CSASIRVWGTDTQYF.

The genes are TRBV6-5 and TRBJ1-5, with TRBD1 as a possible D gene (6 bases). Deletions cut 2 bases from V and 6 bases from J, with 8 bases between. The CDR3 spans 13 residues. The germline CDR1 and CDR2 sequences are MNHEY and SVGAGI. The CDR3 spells CASSYGGGQPQHF. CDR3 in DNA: TGTGCCAGCAGTTACGGGGGCGGTCAGCCCCAGCATTTT.

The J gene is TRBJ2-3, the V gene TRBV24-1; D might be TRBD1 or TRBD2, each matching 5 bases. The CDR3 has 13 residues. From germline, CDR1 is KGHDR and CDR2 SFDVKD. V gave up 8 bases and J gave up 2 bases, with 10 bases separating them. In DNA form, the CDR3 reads TGTGCCACCACCGGGGACCCCACAGATACGCAGTATTTT. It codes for CATTGDPTDTQYF.

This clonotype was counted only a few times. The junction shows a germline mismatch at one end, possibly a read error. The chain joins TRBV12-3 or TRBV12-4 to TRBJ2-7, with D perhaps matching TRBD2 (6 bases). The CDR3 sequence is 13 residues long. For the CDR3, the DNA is TGTGCCAGCAGATTAGCGGCCTCCTACGAGCAGTACTTC. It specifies CASRLAASYEQYF.

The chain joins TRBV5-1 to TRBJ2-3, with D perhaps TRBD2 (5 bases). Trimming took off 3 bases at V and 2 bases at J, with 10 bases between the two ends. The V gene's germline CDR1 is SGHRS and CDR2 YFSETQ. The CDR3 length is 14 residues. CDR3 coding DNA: TGCGCCAGCAGCTCGATTAGCGTCACAGATACGCAGTATTTT. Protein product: CASSSISVTDTQYF.

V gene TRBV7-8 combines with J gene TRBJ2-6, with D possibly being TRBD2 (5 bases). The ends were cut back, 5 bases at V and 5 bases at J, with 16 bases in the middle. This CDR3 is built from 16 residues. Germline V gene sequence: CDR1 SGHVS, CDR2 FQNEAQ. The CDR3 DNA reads TGTGCCAGCAGCCTCCGGCGAGGGCAAAGGGCCAACGTCCTGACTTTC. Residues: CASSLRRGQRANVLTF.

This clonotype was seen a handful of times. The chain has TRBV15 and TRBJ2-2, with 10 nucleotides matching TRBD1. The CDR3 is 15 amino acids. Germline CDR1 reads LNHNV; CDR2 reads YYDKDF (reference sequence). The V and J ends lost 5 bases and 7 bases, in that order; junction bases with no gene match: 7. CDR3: CATSGRQGAFGELFF. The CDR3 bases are TGTGCCACCAGCGGACGACAGGGGGCCTTCGGGGAGCTGTTTTTT.

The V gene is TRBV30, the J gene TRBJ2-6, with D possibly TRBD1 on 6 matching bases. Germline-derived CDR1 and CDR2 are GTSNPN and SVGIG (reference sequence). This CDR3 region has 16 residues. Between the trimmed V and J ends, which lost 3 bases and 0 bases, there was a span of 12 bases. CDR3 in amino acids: CAWSRTVSSGANVLTF. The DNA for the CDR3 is TGTGCCTGGAGCCGGACAGTCAGCTCTGGGGCCAACGTCCTGACTTTC.

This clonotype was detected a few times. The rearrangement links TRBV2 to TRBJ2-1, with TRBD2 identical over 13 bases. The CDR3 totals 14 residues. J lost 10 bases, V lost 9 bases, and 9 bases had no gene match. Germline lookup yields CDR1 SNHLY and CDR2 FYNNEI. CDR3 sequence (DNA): TGTGCCAGACAACAGACGACTAGCGGGGGGGAGCAGTTCTTC. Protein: CARQQTTSGGEQFF.